This T cell receptor (beta chain) was identified during a study of blood T cell repertoires in COVID-19. The overall study: Samples taken during acute and convalescent COVID-19 were collected in the United States, Italy and Spain. The cDNA or gDNA used as material had been derived from T cells, B-cell-depleted T cells, or PBMCs.

In the study's own analysis: Scientists estimated how many nucleated cells there were by amplifying reference gene primers. TCRdb's copy holds only in-frame clones and misses some; the assay was immunoSEQ multiplex PCR. The D gene and trimming were derived from the DNA, and the V and J assignments and clone size from that table. The sample yields around 250,000 clones, less than 90% seen once. The CDR3 extends over 12 amino acids. V gave up 5 bases and J gave up 7 bases; unmatched junction bases: 5. Specimen: peripheral blood. The chain joins TRBV12-3 or TRBV12-4 to TRBJ2-7; 7 positions agree with TRBD1. This TCR derives from a man in his sixties who had recovered from COVID-19. The CDR3 DNA follows: TGTGCCAGCAGTAATACAGGGGTTGAGCAGTACTTC. It translates to CASSNTGVEQYF.